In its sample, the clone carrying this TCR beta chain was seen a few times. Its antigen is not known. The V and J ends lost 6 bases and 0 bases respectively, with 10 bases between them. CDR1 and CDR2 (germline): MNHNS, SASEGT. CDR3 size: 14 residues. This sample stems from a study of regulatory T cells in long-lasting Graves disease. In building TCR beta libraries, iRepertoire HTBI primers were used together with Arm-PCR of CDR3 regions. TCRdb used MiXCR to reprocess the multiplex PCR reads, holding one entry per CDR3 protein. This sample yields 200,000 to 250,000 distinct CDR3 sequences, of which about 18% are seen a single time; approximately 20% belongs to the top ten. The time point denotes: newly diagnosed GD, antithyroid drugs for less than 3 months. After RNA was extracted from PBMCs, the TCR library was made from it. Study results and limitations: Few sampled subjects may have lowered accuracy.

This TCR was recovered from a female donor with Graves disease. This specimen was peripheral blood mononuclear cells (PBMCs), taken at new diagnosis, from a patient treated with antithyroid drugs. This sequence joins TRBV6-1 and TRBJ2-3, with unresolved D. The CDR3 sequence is CASSLALSTDTQYF. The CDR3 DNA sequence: TGTGCCAGCAGCCTCGCACTTAGCACAGATACGCAGTATTTT.